These T cell receptor beta chains were read from a single sample in a study of Ad26.COV2.S vaccination and SARS-CoV-2 variants. Produced via immunoSEQ multiplex PCR; TCRdb's table is partial and in-frame only. The sample yields about 400,000 clones, 70% to 90% seen once. The sample in question was peripheral blood, obtained in a trial of Ad26.COV2.S vaccine versus placebo. Receptor source: a person aged 18-65 years who received the Ad26.COV2.S COVID-19 vaccine or a placebo. Both conserved end residues are part of each CDR3.

V: TRBV5-6
J: TRBJ2-5
CDR3: CASSRNRDYQETQYF

V: TRBV5-1
J: TRBJ2-2
CDR3: CASSFDWGELFF

V: TRBV28
J: TRBJ2-1
CDR3: CASSLPLAGAFSEQFF

V: TRBV9
J: TRBJ1-4
CDR3: CASSPGLNEKLFF

V: TRBV27
J: TRBJ2-1
CDR3: CASSLGPGEKTNEQFF

V: TRBV13
J: TRBJ2-7
CDR3: CASSSGGVSSYEQYF

V: TRBV28
J: TRBJ2-7
CDR3: CASSPSGTSDSYEQYF

V: TRBV27
J: TRBJ1-1
CDR3: CASGIRGWNTEAFF

V: TRBV11-3
J: TRBJ2-5
CDR3: CASSPTVRDNEGQETQYF

V: TRBV18
J: TRBJ2-1
CDR3: CASSMDQSSYNEQFF

V: TRBV30
J: TRBJ2-5
CDR3: CAWSVGGTETQYF

V: TRBV10-3
J: TRBJ2-3
CDR3: CAIMSSGSSDTQYF

V: TRBV5-1
J: TRBJ2-5
CDR3: CASSLSAAQETQYF

V: TRBV11-1
J: TRBJ2-1
CDR3: CASSLGGLANEQFF

V: TRBV30
J: TRBJ1-1
CDR3: CAWSLGGYTEAFF

V: TRBV5-1
J: TRBJ2-2
CDR3: CASSFKLPGLAGGGTGELFF

V: TRBV7-2
J: TRBJ2-5
CDR3: CASSSGVGETQYF

V: TRBV28
J: TRBJ2-2
CDR3: CASSLGGIETGELFF

V: TRBV3-1/TRBV3-2
J: TRBJ2-7
CDR3: CASSLGTPNYEQYF

V: TRBV7-2
J: TRBJ2-5
CDR3: CASSSRQGGRGTQYF

V: TRBV28
J: TRBJ1-4
CDR3: CASAGTGLFF

V: TRBV3-1/TRBV3-2
J: TRBJ1-2
CDR3: CASSQDTRDADSQGGYTF

V: TRBV5-1
J: TRBJ2-5
CDR3: CASSVGLQETQYF

V: TRBV25-1
J: TRBJ2-7
CDR3: CASSVTGYEQYF

V: TRBV9
J: TRBJ2-5
CDR3: CASSVEGDRETQYF

V: TRBV10-2
J: TRBJ2-7
CDR3: CASSIQGTEQYF

V: TRBV5-1
J: TRBJ2-5
CDR3: CASFGGRAGETQYF

V: TRBV2
J: TRBJ1-6
CDR3: CASRGPHNSPLHF

V: TRBV7-6
J: TRBJ2-7
CDR3: CASSRTPHTFPEQYF

V: TRBV7-2
J: TRBJ2-7
CDR3: CASSLNPGGLGGEQYF

V: TRBV18
J: TRBJ1-4
CDR3: CASSQGQSNEKLFF

V: TRBV5-1
J: TRBJ2-1
CDR3: CASSLEPASGSSYNEQFF

V: TRBV4-3
J: TRBJ1-1
CDR3: CASSLGTGLTEAFF